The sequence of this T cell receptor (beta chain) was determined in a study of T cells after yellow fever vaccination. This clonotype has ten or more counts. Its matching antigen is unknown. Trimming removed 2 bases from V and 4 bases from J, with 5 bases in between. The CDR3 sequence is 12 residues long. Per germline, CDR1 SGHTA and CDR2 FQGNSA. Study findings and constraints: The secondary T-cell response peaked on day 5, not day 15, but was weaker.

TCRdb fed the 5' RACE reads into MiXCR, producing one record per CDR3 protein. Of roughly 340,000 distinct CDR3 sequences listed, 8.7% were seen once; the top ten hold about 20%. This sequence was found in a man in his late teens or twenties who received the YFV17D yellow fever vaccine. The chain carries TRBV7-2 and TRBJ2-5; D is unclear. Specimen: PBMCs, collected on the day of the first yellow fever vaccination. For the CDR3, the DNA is TGTGCCAGCAGCTTATGGGGAGAGACCCAGTACTTC. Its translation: CASSLWGETQYF.